The 10 T cell receptor beta chains below were found in one sample sequenced in a study of neurological immune-mediated disorders (dated by TCRdb to the late 2010s). The library relied on 5' RACE. The reads were generated on an Illumina HiSeq 2500. The public sequencing data were trimmed at Q25 with fastp and processed into clonotypes with MiXCR by TCRdb, which kept only in-frame beta chains. Entries that share a CDR3 protein sequence are merged under the most common genes and DNA. This sample gives tens of thousands of distinct CDR3 sequences in total; 4.5% of them show up just once. The biggest ten clones account for about 6.9% of the sample. The sequenced sample consisted of PBMCs. The receptors shown here come from a man aged 25 to 45 with multiple sclerosis.

This clonotype was counted at least ten times. The V gene is TRBV10-3, the J gene TRBJ1-3; D is perhaps TRBD1 (5 bases). CDR1 and CDR2 (germline): ENHRY, SYGVKD. V was clipped by 11 bases and J by 4 bases, with 18 bases between them. This CDR3 comprises 14 residues. The CDR3 is CASLRQGEGNTIYF. DNA of the CDR3: TGTGCCTCCCTGAGGCAGGGCGAGGGAAACACCATATATTTT.

At least ten counts were recorded for this clonotype. The J gene is TRBJ1-1, the V gene TRBV5-1; D is uncertain. CDR1 and CDR2 from the germline V gene are SGHRS and YFSETQ. The V and J ends lost 0 bases and 4 bases respectively, with 7 bases between them. CDR3 length equals 13 residues. CDR3 DNA sequence: TGCGCCAGCAGCTTGGCCGGCTTCACTGAAGCTTTCTTT. Protein: CASSLAGFTEAFF.

This clonotype appeared many times. The V call is TRBV7-9, the J call TRBJ2-5; tentatively, D is TRBD1 (5 bases). The CDR3 length is 14 residues. In germline, CDR1 is SEHNR, CDR2 FQNEAQ (reference sequence). Deletions cut 7 bases from V and 5 bases from J, with 17 bases between. CDR3 coding DNA: TGTGCCAGCAACCTGGACAATACCGGCGAGACCCAGTACTTC. This codes for CASNLDNTGETQYF.

There are a few counts of this clonotype. V gene TRBV24-1 combines with J gene TRBJ1-1, with D perhaps TRBD1 (5 bases). This CDR3 region has 13 residues. V was clipped by 2 bases and J by 11 bases, with 14 bases between them. Per germline, CDR1 KGHDR and CDR2 SFDVKD. The CDR3 region has the DNA TGTGCCACCAGTGATTCCTTGGGGCGTCCGGCTTTCTTT. Protein sequence: CATSDSLGRPAFF.

Concerning this clonotype itself: Germline and junction disagree at one end, which may indicate a read error. The genes are TRBV20-1 and TRBJ1-5, with D possibly being TRBD1 (5 bases). Germline loops: CDR1 DFQATT, CDR2 SNEGSKA (reference sequence). This CDR3 contains 14 residues. Written as DNA, the CDR3 is TGCAGTGCCAGAGTGGGCAGGGAGAATCAGCCCCAGAATTTT. Translating it yields CSARVGRENQPQNF.

At least ten counts were recorded for this clonotype. This chain joins TRBV6-6 and TRBJ2-1; 7 positions match TRBD1. Unmatched junction bases numbered 8, after V lost 6 bases and J lost 3 bases. This CDR3 spans 15 amino acids. The germline V gene encodes CDR1 MNHNY and CDR2 SVGAGI (reference sequence). The CDR3 reads CASSQGGWGYNEQFF. CDR3 coding DNA: TGTGCCAGCAGCCAAGGGGGCTGGGGCTACAATGAGCAGTTCTTC.

This clonotype was observed at least ten times. Germline is not matched at one junction end, which may reflect a read error. The genes are TRBV9 and TRBJ1-1, with 7 nucleotides matching TRBD1. The CDR3 sequence is 14 residues long. CDR1 and CDR2 (germline): SGDLS, YYNGEE. The CDR3 DNA sequence: TGTGCCAGCAGCTGGGGACAGAGAAACAGTGAAGCTTTCTTT. This gives the protein CASSWGQRNSEAFF.

This clonotype was detected ten times or more. This chain joins TRBV10-3 and TRBJ2-5, with 10 bases matching TRBD1. The germline CDR1 and CDR2 sequences are ENHRY and SYGVKD. V dropped 10 bases and J dropped 4; count of bases not matched to a gene: 6. This CDR3 has 13 residues. CDR3 loop: CATGGTGAETQYF. The CDR3 DNA is TGTGCCACCGGAGGGACAGGGGCAGAGACCCAGTACTTC.

The table lists this clonotype with many counts. This chain uses TRBV20-1 with TRBJ1-5, with D possibly matching TRBD1 (6 bases). The CDR3 spans 15 residues. The V and J ends lost 6 bases and 5 bases respectively, with 20 bases between them. Per germline, CDR1 DFQATT and CDR2 SNEGSKA (reference sequence). CDR3 residues: CSAEVGGRRDQPQHF. The DNA for the CDR3 is TGCAGTGCCGAGGTCGGGGGGCGGAGGGATCAGCCCCAGCATTTT.

About this clonotype itself: A read error is possible here, since a much larger clone lies one base away. The chain has TRBV20-1 and TRBJ1-1; tentative D call: TRBD1 (5 bases). CDR3 length equals 13 residues. The germline V gene encodes CDR1 DFQATT and CDR2 SNEGSKA (reference sequence). The CDR3 here is CGARTNGAYEAFF. CDR3 DNA: TGCGGTGCTAGGACAAATGGGGCCTATGAAGCTTTCTTT.